The next 22 T cell receptor beta chains were all read from a single sample in a study of CD8 T cells in ankylosing spondylitis. General observations from the study: A TCR beta motif of roughly eight highly homologous variants seemed to mark ankylosing spondylitis blood.

One entry per CDR3 protein results from TCRdb running MiXCR on the 5' RACE reads. The table records just under 550,000 distinct CDR3 sequences, approximately 12% of them present only once. These receptors' antigens are unknown. What was sequenced was blood, either unsorted or a sorted T cell fraction (not recorded which). The origin of the receptors is a male donor with ankylosing spondylitis.

This clonotype turned up a few times. The V call is TRBV18, the J call TRBJ2-3; 7 nucleotides align to TRBD2. The germline V gene encodes CDR1 KGHSH and CDR2 LQKENI. CDR3 length equals 18 residues. The J segment lost 0 bases and the V segment lost 2 bases, leaving 11 bases of the junction unmatched. CDR3 residues: CASSPVGLAGLSTDTQYF. CDR3 sequence (DNA): TGTGCCAGCTCACCAGTAGGTTTAGCGGGCCTCAGCACAGATACGCAGTATTTT.

In this sample, this clonotype turned up a few times. The rearrangement links TRBV10-3 to TRBJ2-7; D perhaps matches TRBD1 (6 bases). The CDR3 loop spans 13 amino acids. Trimming removed 10 bases from V and 2 bases from J, with 15 bases in between. The V gene's germline CDR1 is ENHRY and CDR2 SYGVKD. The CDR3 nucleotides read TGTGCCACAATGAAGGGGGAGCCCTACGAGCAGTACTTC. Amino acid sequence: CATMKGEPYEQYF.

The V call is TRBV6-6, the J call TRBJ1-4; D is unresolved. V lost 2 bases and J lost 8, with 6 bases in between. The CDR3 totals 12 residues. Germline loops: CDR1 MNHNY, CDR2 SVGAGI (reference sequence). The CDR3 nucleotides read TGTGCCAGCAGTTACGGCCGAGAAAAACTGTTTTTT. Protein sequence: CASSYGREKLFF.

This clonotype was observed a handful of times. V is TRBV5-1 and J is TRBJ2-2, with unresolved D. This CDR3 is built from 15 residues. Germline V gene sequence: CDR1 SGHRS, CDR2 YFSETQ. V was trimmed by 0 bases and J by 1 base, leaving 7 bases between them. The DNA of the CDR3 is TGCGCCAGCAGCTTGGTAGAACAGAACACCGGGGAGCTGTTTTTT. This gives the protein CASSLVEQNTGELFF.

This clonotype was seen at least ten times. The J gene is TRBJ2-3, the V gene TRBV5-1, with unresolved D. This CDR3 has 15 residues. The germline V gene encodes CDR1 SGHRS and CDR2 YFSETQ. The germline V and J ends were trimmed by 0 bases and 3 bases, with 11 bases remaining between them. The CDR3 here is CASSLGHGGTDTQYF. CDR3 DNA: TGCGCCAGCAGCTTGGGTCACGGTGGGACAGATACGCAGTATTTT.

The chain is built from TRBV14 and TRBJ2-1, with TRBD2 matching over 10 bases. This CDR3 comprises 15 residues. The germline V gene encodes CDR1 SGHDN and CDR2 FVKESK. V lost 4 bases and J lost 3; bases outside the gene matches: 3. The CDR3 reads CASSRTSGNYNEQFF. CDR3 DNA sequence: TGTGCCAGCAGCCGGACTAGCGGTAACTACAATGAGCAGTTCTTC.

This clonotype was observed a few times. The chain is built from TRBV24-1 and TRBJ2-2, with D possibly being TRBD2 (7 bases). CDR3 size: 16 residues. The V end lost 5 bases, the J end lost 3 bases, and 15 bases lay between the germline ends. Germline V gene sequence: CDR1 KGHDR, CDR2 SFDVKD. CDR3 sequence reads: CATSGTRGQDTGELFF. For the CDR3, the DNA is TGTGCCACCAGTGGGACGCGGGGGCAGGACACCGGGGAGCTGTTTTTT.

The chain has TRBV2 and TRBJ2-5, with a possible D match to TRBD2 (6 bases). Trimming pared 4 bases from V and 5 bases from J, leaving 14 bases between. This CDR3 is built from 14 residues. Germline V lookup: CDR1 SNHLY, CDR2 FYNNEI. CDR3: CASSVRERTETQYF. CDR3 nucleotide sequence: TGTGCCAGCAGTGTCCGGGAGCGGACGGAGACCCAGTACTTC.

In this sample, this clonotype turned up many times. The chain has TRBV5-1 and TRBJ1-5; no definite D call. This CDR3 is 13 amino acids long. CDR1 is SGHRS, CDR2 YFSETQ, per germline. The ends were cut back, 0 bases at V and 3 bases at J, with 4 bases in the middle. The CDR3 spells CASSLGDNQPQHF. The CDR3 coding sequence is TGCGCCAGCAGCTTGGGGGACAATCAGCCCCAGCATTTT.

For the CDR3, the DNA is TGTGCCAGCAGCTTATTGGGCGGGAGTTGGTACAATGAGCAGTTCTTC. Translated, it gives CASSLLGGSWYNEQFF. This chain joins TRBV7-8 and TRBJ2-1; 7 positions match TRBD2. J was trimmed by 4 bases and V by 2 bases; bases with no gene match: 8. CDR1 and CDR2 from the germline V gene are SGHVS and FQNEAQ. The CDR3 spans 16 residues. The full variable domain, rest sourced from reference TRBV7-8 and TRBJ2-1, is GAGVSQSPRYKVAKRGQDVALRCDPISGHVSLFWYQQALGQGPEFLTYFQNEAQLDKSGLPSDRFFAERPEGSVSTLKIQRTQQEDSAVYLCASSLLGGSWYNEQFFGPGTRLTVL.

This clonotype was recorded a few times. The chain carries TRBV12-3 or TRBV12-4 and TRBJ1-5; 9 bases are a match to TRBD1. Trimming cost V 6 bases and J 6 bases; bases outside gene matches: 3. The CDR3 runs to 13 residues. The CDR3 DNA reads as TGTGCCAGCAGGGGACAGGGAAGTCAGCCCCAGCATTTT. It is translated as CASRGQGSQPQHF.

The J gene is TRBJ1-6, the V gene TRBV12-3 or TRBV12-4; 8 nucleotides agree with TRBD1. After removal of 6 bases from V and 14 bases from J, the junction contained 15 bases not matched to a gene. The CDR3 has 15 residues. DNA of the CDR3: TGTGCCAGCAGCAACCAGGACAGGGTAGACTCATCCCTCCACTTT. Encoded protein: CASSNQDRVDSSLHF.

This clonotype showed up just a few times. The gene calls are TRBV5-1 and TRBJ1-1; unclear D gene. Trimming left V 0 bases short and J 1 base short, with 7 bases between. The CDR3 is 14 amino acids. Germline CDR1 SGHRS, CDR2 YFSETQ. CDR3 loop: CASSLARQNTEAFF. The CDR3 bases are TGCGCCAGCAGCTTGGCTCGGCAGAACACTGAAGCTTTCTTT. Full variable domain (outside the CDR3, taken from reference TRBV5-1 and TRBJ1-1): KAGVTQTPRYLIKTRGQQVTLSCSPISGHRSVSWYQQTPGQGLQFLFEYFSETQRNKGNFPGRFSGRQFSNSRSEMNVSTLELGDSALYLCASSLARQNTEAFFGQGTRLTVV.

This clonotype was seen ten or more times. The chain combines TRBV5-1 with TRBJ2-5; D is unclear. From germline, CDR1 is SGHRS and CDR2 YFSETQ. This CDR3 is built from 14 residues. The V end lost 0 bases, the J end lost 3 bases, and 9 bases lay between the germline ends. The CDR3: CASSLDGRKETQYF. The CDR3 bases are TGCGCCAGCAGCTTGGATGGCAGGAAAGAGACCCAGTACTTC.

This chain uses TRBV7-9 with TRBJ1-2; D possibly corresponds to TRBD1 (5 bases). The V gene's germline CDR1 is SEHNR and CDR2 FQNEAQ (reference sequence). The CDR3 is 13 residues long. V gave up 1 base and J gave up 7 bases, with 10 bases separating them. The CDR3 protein is CASSLGPGTGYTF. CDR3 sequence (DNA): TGTGCCAGCAGCTTAGGTCCAGGGACTGGCTACACCTTC. Full variable domain (outside the CDR3, taken from reference TRBV7-9 and TRBJ1-2): DTGVSQNPRHKITKRGQNVTFRCDPISEHNRLYWYRQTLGQGPEFLTYFQNEAQLEKSRLLSDRFSAERPKGSFSTLEIQRTEQGDSAMYLCASSLGPGTGYTFGSGTRLTVV.

The chain joins TRBV4-2 to TRBJ2-1; 12 bases match TRBD2. The J segment lost 9 bases and the V segment lost 4 bases, leaving 10 bases of the junction unmatched. The CDR3 spans 16 residues. Germline CDR1 is LGHNA and CDR2 is YNFKEQ. This chain's CDR3 is CASSPRLAGEEIEQFF. CDR3 in DNA: TGTGCCAGCAGCCCCCGACTAGCGGGAGAAGAGATTGAGCAGTTCTTC.

In its sample, this clonotype was seen a few times. This sequence joins TRBV7-9 and TRBJ1-5, with D perhaps matching TRBD1 (5 bases). Trimming left V 4 bases short and J 1 base short, with 11 bases between. The germline V gene has CDR1 SEHNR and CDR2 FQNEAQ (reference sequence). The CDR3 is 15 residues long. DNA for the CDR3: TGTGCCAGCAGCTCTCAAGGGGTCAGCAATCAGCCCCAGCATTTT. The encoded protein is CASSSQGVSNQPQHF.

This clonotype was seen a few times. The genes are TRBV12-3 or TRBV12-4 and TRBJ2-2; D possibly matches TRBD1 or TRBD2 (7 bases each). V shed 0 bases and J shed 0 bases, with 14 bases lying between them. This CDR3 contains 18 residues. The CDR3 here is CASSLALGGTANTGELFF. In DNA form, the CDR3 reads TGTGCCAGCAGTTTAGCCCTCGGGGGGACAGCGAACACCGGGGAGCTGTTTTTT.

The chain combines TRBV7-9 with TRBJ2-5, with TRBD2 matching 7 bases. Trimming took 1 base from V and 1 from J; bases not matched to a gene: 3. The CDR3 has 15 residues. Germline assignment: CDR1 SEHNR and CDR2 FQNEAQ (reference sequence). The CDR3 DNA reads as TGTGCCAGCAGCTTAGTGGCTAGCGGCCAAGAGACCCAGTACTTC. Translating gives CASSLVASGQETQYF.

The chain employs TRBV5-1 and TRBJ1-1; 9 bases line up with TRBD1. The CDR3 contains 15 residues. The junction had 6 bases not matched to a gene; V was cut back by 2 bases and J by 4 bases. Germline V lookup: CDR1 SGHRS, CDR2 YFSETQ. Written as DNA, the CDR3 is TGCGCCAGCAGCTTCTCGACAGGGGGAGGCACTGAAGCTTTCTTT. Translation gives CASSFSTGGGTEAFF.

Only a few counts were recorded for this clonotype. The chain joins TRBV20-1 to TRBJ2-1, with D perhaps matching TRBD2 (7 bases). The V gene's germline CDR1 is DFQATT and CDR2 SNEGSKA (reference sequence). This CDR3 has 16 residues. V lost 1 base to trimming and J lost 4 bases, with 17 bases between them. The CDR3 region is CSARGFGGARYNEQFF. The CDR3 DNA follows: TGCAGTGCTAGAGGTTTTGGGGGGGCGAGGTACAATGAGCAGTTCTTC.

The table lists this clonotype with a few counts. CDR3 sequence: CASSGRTSGNTIYF. As DNA, the CDR3 is TGTGCCAGCAGCGGCAGGACCTCTGGAAACACCATATATTTT. The chain carries TRBV7-9 and TRBJ1-3, with no clear D. This CDR3 contains 14 residues. Deletions cut 5 bases from V and 0 bases from J, with 8 bases between. Germline V gene sequence: CDR1 SEHNR, CDR2 FQNEAQ (reference sequence).